The T cell receptor beta chain under discussion was sequenced for a study of control samples from healthy donors and cancer patients. This CDR3 is built from 13 residues. Sequencing was performed with immunoSEQ multiplex PCR; in TCRdb, only in-frame clones are kept and a portion is missing. Of fewer than 130,000 clones in the sample, approximately 90% are singletons; the top ten hold around 3.5%. The chain joins TRBV21-1 to TRBJ1-3. TRBV21-1 is a documented pseudogene. The sequence was obtained from a woman aged 60-75 years with lung cancer. Sequenced sample: PBMCs. The DNA for the CDR3 is TGTGCCATTCCCCCGACCGCTGGAAACACCATATATTTT. Translation gives CAIPPTAGNTIYF.